This TCR beta chain was identified during a study of T cell repertoires in cytomegalovirus infection (dated 2019 in TCRdb). General notes on the study: Alongside well-studied HLA-B-restricted epitopes, the peptide stimulations were aimed at recently identified HLA-C-restricted CMV epitopes, whose presentation resists viral immunomodulation. Donor HLA type was relevant to the analysis, because carriage of CMV infection together with the matching HLA type was indicated by public TCR beta signatures.

The research as a whole found: The ex vivo response was dominated by HLA-C-restricted CMV-specific TCR beta clonotypes, which also provided the single most frequent clonotype in two of eight donors. In both this cohort and an independent cohort of 350 to 400 donors, the cumulative frequency of public TCR beta family members distinguished carriers of CMV infection plus the relevant HLA type.

The sample's treatment or condition label, decoded: in vitro stimulation with specific CMV peptide epitopes to enrich CMV-specific T cells. TCRdb lists the instrument as Illumina HiSeq 1500. In-frame beta chains were kept once TCRdb had trimmed the public reads at Q25 with fastp and called clones with MiXCR. Entries that share a CDR3 protein sequence are merged under the most common genes and DNA. The sample table holds about 830,000 distinct CDR3 sequences, of which 30% to 35% were seen once. The leading ten clones occupy 12% of the sample. On this clonotype itself: The antigen this receptor binds is unknown. Per-nucleotide qualities are absent, and no much larger clonotype sits a single base away.

There are 12 amino acids in the CDR3, from cysteine to phenylalanine inclusive. The kept DNA is CDR3 alone, 36 bases in frame from the first base. CDR1 and CDR2 are read off the germline V gene as SNHLY and FYNNEI. V was cut back by 11 bases and J by 1 base, leaving a gap of 8 bases between them. The V and J segments used are TRBV2 and TRBJ2-2; too little of a D gene remains to name it. Source: cultured CD8+ T cells from PBMCs, taken from culture after CMV antigen stimulation. The sequence derives from a human donor in good health (CMV status not recorded). Some clones in this sample may be carry-over from other donors' samples. The CDR3 here reads CALYKNTGELFF. The DNA reads as follows: TGTGCCTTATACAAGAACACCGGGGAGCTGTTTTTT.